A single sample is the source of the 21 T cell receptor beta chains below, sequenced in a study of blood T cell repertoires in COVID-19. Sequencing used immunoSEQ multiplex PCR; TCRdb keeps in-frame clones, though not all of them. Here the sample spans some 170,000 clones, more than 75% being singletons. The sequencing sample was made of PBMCs or T cells enriched from blood (not recorded which). The receptor set was obtained from a man in his forties who had recovered from COVID-19.

Regarding this clone: Additional DNA sequences in this sample encode the identical CDR3. The rearrangement uses TRBV19 and TRBJ1-5, with 8 bases lining up with TRBD1. The V and J ends lost 4 bases and 2 bases, in that order; junction bases with no gene match: 7. Germline V lookup: CDR1 LNHDA, CDR2 SQIVND (reference sequence). This CDR3 has 16 residues. As DNA, the CDR3 is TGTGCCAGTAGTACCGGACAGGGTATAGGCAATCAGCCCCAGCATTTT. This codes for CASSTGQGIGNQPQHF.

The V gene is TRBV5-5, the J gene TRBJ1-5; possibly TRBD1 for D (6 bases). Germline CDR1 reads SGHKS; CDR2 reads YYEKEE (reference sequence). The CDR3 is 16 residues long. V was pared by 0 bases and J by 6 bases, with 16 bases between. CDR3 in amino acids: CASSLGVGGKAQPQHF. The DNA of the CDR3 is TGTGCCAGCAGCTTGGGAGTTGGGGGCAAAGCTCAGCCCCAGCATTTT.

The V gene is TRBV2, the J gene TRBJ1-5, with D perhaps TRBD1 (6 bases). This CDR3 has 14 residues. Trimming cost V 2 bases and J 1 base, with 6 bases left between them. The germline V gene encodes CDR1 SNHLY and CDR2 FYNNEI. CDR3 region: CASSEQGSNQPQHF. The DNA for the CDR3 is TGTGCCAGCAGTGAACAGGGGAGCAATCAGCCCCAGCATTTT.

This chain joins TRBV10-1 and TRBJ2-3; TRBD1 matches 8 bases. The germline V gene has CDR1 WNHNN and CDR2 SYGVQD (reference sequence). The CDR3 totals 13 residues. V lost 4 bases to trimming and J lost 3 bases; unmatched junction nucleotides: 0. CDR3 sequence reads: CASSGQGTDTQYF. CDR3 DNA sequence: TGCGCCAGCAGTGGACAGGGGACAGATACGCAGTATTTT.

Comments on this clone: The sample contains more than one DNA sequence encoding this CDR3. V is TRBV3-1 (or the pseudogene TRBV3-2) and J is TRBJ2-3, with 10 bases fitting TRBD2. This CDR3 has 17 amino acids. V was pared by 1 base and J by 3 bases, with 7 bases of the junction left unmatched. Germline CDR1 LGHDT, CDR2 YNNKEL (reference sequence). The CDR3 coding sequence is TGTGCCAGCAGCCAAGGAACTAGCGGGGCATTTACAGATACGCAGTATTTT. Translating it yields CASSQGTSGAFTDTQYF.

J is TRBJ2-2 and V is TRBV7-9; D possibly corresponds to TRBD2 (5 bases). The germline gives CDR1 SEHNR, CDR2 FQNEAQ (reference sequence). The V gene lost 7 bases and the J gene lost 8 bases, with 14 bases spanning the gap. The CDR3 totals 13 residues. The CDR3 region has the DNA TGTGCCAGCATCCTTAGTGGCGGGGGGGAGCTGTTTTTT. This codes for CASILSGGGELFF.

This sequence joins TRBV12-5 and TRBJ1-1, with D uncertain. Germline assignment: CDR1 LGHNT and CDR2 FRNRAP. Trimming took off 0 bases at V and 10 bases at J, with 6 bases between the two ends. CDR3 length: 11 amino acids. CDR3: CASGLVFGAFF. The CDR3 coding sequence is TGTGCTAGTGGTTTGGTCTTCGGAGCTTTCTTT. Full variable domain (rest looked up from reference TRBV12-5 and TRBJ1-1): DARVTQTPRHKVTEMGQEVTMRCQPILGHNTVFWYRQTMMQGLELLAYFRNRAPLDDSGMPKDRFSAEMPDATLATLKIQPSEPRDSAVYFCASGLVFGAFFGQGTRLTVV.

V and J are TRBV11-2 and TRBJ1-5; 9 bases map to TRBD1. V lost 1 base, J lost 4 bases, and 2 bases stayed unmatched. This CDR3 region has 15 residues. CDR1 SGHAT and CDR2 FQNNGV come from the germline V gene. The CDR3 here is CASSLGQGENQPQHF. In nucleotides, the CDR3 is TGTGCCAGCAGCTTAGGACAGGGGGAGAATCAGCCCCAGCATTTT.

This clone was observed a single time. V usage is TRBV9 and J usage is TRBJ2-7, with D unresolved. Germline CDR1 reads SGDLS; CDR2 reads YYNGEE. V was pared by 2 bases and J by 3 bases, with 3 bases between. CDR3 length: 11 residues. The CDR3 bases are TGTGCCAGCAGCGTCAACTACGAGCAGTACTTC. Protein product: CASSVNYEQYF. Complete variable domain (other parts from reference TRBV9 and TRBJ2-7): DSGVTQTPKHLITATGQRVTLRCSPRSGDLSVYWYQQSLDQGLQFLIQYYNGEERAKGNILERFSAQQFPDLHSELNLSSLELGDSALYFCASSVNYEQYFGPGTRLTVT.

This chain uses TRBV11-2 with TRBJ2-5, with TRBD2 matching 7 bases. V lost 5 bases and J lost 4; bases outside the gene matches: 4. This CDR3 is 13 amino acids long. Germline loops: CDR1 SGHAT, CDR2 FQNNGV. CDR3 sequence reads: CASSTPGGETQYF. In DNA, the CDR3 is TGTGCCAGCAGCACTCCGGGGGGAGAGACCCAGTACTTC.

CDR3 in DNA: TGTGCCAGCAGCCAAGAGAAAGGGGGCGGCACTGAAGCTTTCTTT. The encoded protein is CASSQEKGGGTEAFF. The chain employs TRBV14 and TRBJ1-1; 7 bases match TRBD1. CDR3 length: 15 residues. V lost 0 bases and J lost 4; bases outside the gene matches: 5. Germline lookup yields CDR1 SGHDN and CDR2 FVKESK. The complete variable domain, with remaining parts taken from reference TRBV14 and TRBJ1-1, reads EAGVTQFPSHSVIEKGQTVTLRCDPISGHDNLYWYRRVMGKEIKFLLHFVKESKQDESGMPNNRFLAERTGGTYSTLKVQPAELEDSGVYFCASSQEKGGGTEAFFGQGTRLTVV.

V is TRBV30 and J is TRBJ2-2, with D perhaps TRBD2 (7 bases). Germline V gives CDR1 GTSNPN, CDR2 SVGIG (reference sequence). The CDR3 is 15 amino acids. V lost 6 bases to trimming and J lost 2 bases, with 16 bases between them. The CDR3 spells CACPGGGRNTGELFF. CDR3 DNA: TGTGCCTGTCCGGGCGGGGGCCGTAACACCGGGGAGCTGTTTTTT.

This sequence joins TRBV2 and TRBJ1-2; D gene uncertain. In germline, CDR1 is SNHLY, CDR2 FYNNEI. CDR3 length: 15 residues. V lost 5 bases to trimming and J lost 0 bases, with 13 bases between them. CDR3 nucleotide sequence: TGTGCCAGCAGTCGTAACACTGACTCTAACTATGGCTACACCTTC. Its translation is CASSRNTDSNYGYTF. The entire variable domain, with the rest obtained from reference TRBV2 and TRBJ1-2, is as follows: EPEVTQTPSHQVTQMGQEVILRCVPISNHLYFYWYRQILGQKVEFLVSFYNNEISEKSEIFDDQFSVERPDGSNFTLKIRSTKLEDSAMYFCASSRNTDSNYGYTFGSGTRLTVV.

The rearrangement links TRBV11-2 to TRBJ2-1; 9 bases match TRBD2. The CDR3 totals 14 residues. V dropped 8 bases and J dropped 6; count of bases not matched to a gene: 8. The germline V gene has CDR1 SGHAT and CDR2 FQNNGV. CDR3 nucleotide sequence: TGTGCCAGCGAAACGGCGGGGGGGCCCAATGAGCAGTTCTTC. It translates to CASETAGGPNEQFF.

The V and J genes are TRBV27 and TRBJ2-3; 8 bases align to TRBD1. The ends lost 8 bases at V and 2 bases at J; junction bases unmatched: 3. The CDR3 runs to 13 residues. Germline-derived CDR1 and CDR2 are MNHEY and SMNVEV (reference sequence). The DNA for the CDR3 is TGTGCCAGCCAGACAGGGGTCACAGATACGCAGTATTTT. Translating gives CASQTGVTDTQYF.

This sequence joins TRBV7-9 and TRBJ2-2; weak D call: TRBD1 (5 bases). The V end was cut by 0 bases, the J end by 5 bases, with 13 bases between. This CDR3 has 16 amino acids. The germline CDR1 and CDR2 sequences are SEHNR and FQNEAQ (reference sequence). The CDR3 DNA follows: TGTGCCAGCAGCTTAGCGGACATGACTGTTACCGGGGAGCTGTTTTTT. It yields the protein CASSLADMTVTGELFF. Supplemented by reference TRBV7-9 and TRBJ2-2, the full variable domain reads DTGVSQNPRHKITKRGQNVTFRCDPISEHNRLYWYRQTLGQGPEFLTYFQNEAQLEKSRLLSDRFSAERPKGSFSTLEIQRTEQGDSAMYLCASSLADMTVTGELFFGEGSRLTVL.

CDR3 amino acids: CASSIQTGSQPQHF. The CDR3, as DNA: TGTGCCAGTAGTATTCAGACAGGGTCTCAGCCCCAGCATTTT. The V gene is TRBV19, the J gene TRBJ1-5; 7 bases line up with TRBD1. With 3 bases clipped from V and 6 bases from J, the junction kept 5 bases outside the gene matches. Looked up from germline, CDR1 is LNHDA and CDR2 is SQIVND (reference sequence). The CDR3 sequence is 14 residues long.

V and J are TRBV30 and TRBJ1-1; 11 nucleotides line up with TRBD1. The CDR3 is made up of 15 amino acids. CDR1 and CDR2 from the germline V gene are GTSNPN and SVGIG (reference sequence). Trimming took 0 bases from V and 0 from J; bases not matched to a gene: 0. CDR3 sequence (DNA): TGTGCCTGGAGTGTGGACAGGGGGCTGAACACTGAAGCTTTCTTT. Protein product: CAWSVDRGLNTEAFF.

This chain uses TRBV5-8 with TRBJ1-4; possible D gene TRBD1, 6 bases. The V end lost 1 base, the J end lost 14 bases, and 9 bases lay between the germline ends. Germline V gene data show CDR1 as SGHTS and CDR2 as YDEGEE. This CDR3 contains 11 residues. This chain's CDR3 is CASSLRQALFF. The DNA for the CDR3 is TGTGCCAGCAGCTTGCGACAGGCCCTGTTTTTT.

This clone was observed a few times. The V and J genes are TRBV6-5 and TRBJ2-7, with 10 bases aligning to TRBD1. This CDR3 spans 15 amino acids. The V gene's germline CDR1 is MNHEY and CDR2 SVGAGI. Losses at the gene ends were 1 base for V and 3 bases for J; bases not matched to a gene: 3. CDR3 DNA: TGTGCCAGCAGTTACTTCGACAGGGGGCACTACGAGCAGTACTTC. It yields the protein CASSYFDRGHYEQYF.

The V call is TRBV30, the J call TRBJ2-3; 7 nucleotides line up with TRBD1. CDR1 GTSNPN and CDR2 SVGIG come from the germline V gene (reference sequence). The V and J ends lost 3 bases and 0 bases, in that order; junction bases with no gene match: 3. The CDR3 is made up of 14 amino acids. As DNA, the CDR3 is TGTGCCTGGAGCTACAGGGGCAGCACAGATACGCAGTATTTT. Protein sequence: CAWSYRGSTDTQYF.